The 22 T cell receptor beta chains in this list originate from one sample, sequenced in a study of blood T cell repertoires in COVID-19. Repertoires were generated with immunoSEQ multiplex PCR, while TCRdb's copy carries only in-frame clones and drops some. The data show fewer than 350,000 clones, with approximately 83% seen just once and approximately 2% held by the top ten. The sample taken for sequencing was peripheral blood. All receptors come from a woman aged 25 to 45 who had recovered from COVID-19.

The chain is built from TRBV4-1 and TRBJ2-7, with 8 nucleotides matching TRBD1. CDR1 MGHRA and CDR2 YSYEKL come from the germline V gene. V gave up 9 bases and J gave up 1 base; unmatched junction bases: 5. The CDR3 is made up of 13 amino acids. CDR3 nucleotides: TGCGCCAGTGGACAGGGACCATCCTACGAGCAGTACTTC. Protein sequence: CASGQGPSYEQYF.

The J gene is TRBJ1-6, the V gene TRBV27; D ambiguous. The CDR3 spans 13 residues. V was cut by 6 bases and J by 7 bases, with 10 bases left in between. Germline lookup yields CDR1 MNHEY and CDR2 SMNVEV (reference sequence). CDR3 nucleotides: TGTGCCAGCAGAGCCTTTTGGAATTCACCCCTCCACTTT. It is translated as CASRAFWNSPLHF.

This rearrangement joins TRBV19 to TRBJ1-2; 9 bases are a match to TRBD1. Germline V lookup: CDR1 LNHDA, CDR2 SQIVND (reference sequence). Trimming took 5 bases from V and 4 from J; bases not matched to a gene: 2. This CDR3 has 13 amino acids. CDR3 in amino acids: CASSPDRGYGYTF. CDR3 in DNA: TGTGCCAGTAGTCCGGACAGGGGCTATGGCTACACCTTC.

The V call is TRBV5-1, the J call TRBJ2-7; 9 nucleotides match TRBD1. The CDR3 consists of 15 residues. The junction had 5 bases not matched to a gene; V was cut back by 3 bases and J by 1 base. The germline V gene encodes CDR1 SGHRS and CDR2 YFSETQ. The CDR3 DNA reads as TGCGCCAGCAGCTATGGCGGGACAGGGTCCTACGAGCAGTACTTC. Residues: CASSYGGTGSYEQYF.

In its sample, this clone was seen once. The chain joins TRBV7-2 to TRBJ1-2, with D tentatively TRBD1 (6 bases). V lost 1 base, J lost 8 bases, and 14 bases lay in between. This CDR3 has 14 residues. Germline V gives CDR1 SGHTA, CDR2 FQGNSA. CDR3 sequence: CASSLEITGRGYTF. CDR3 nucleotides: TGTGCCAGCAGCTTAGAAATAACAGGGCGAGGCTACACCTTC.

The genes are TRBV5-1 and TRBJ2-1, with 9 bases aligning to TRBD2. From germline, CDR1 is SGHRS and CDR2 YFSETQ. The ends lost 2 bases at V and 7 bases at J; junction bases unmatched: 10. The CDR3 consists of 16 residues. The CDR3 DNA reads as TGCGCCAGCAGCTTCCCCGCGGGGGGGCTTCAGAATGAGCAGTTCTTC. This translates into CASSFPAGGLQNEQFF.

The rearrangement links TRBV24-1 to TRBJ2-3; tentative D call: TRBD1 (5 bases). Germline V lookup: CDR1 KGHDR, CDR2 SFDVKD. Trimming removed 3 bases at V and 3 bases at J, with 15 bases between. There are 16 residues in the CDR3. As DNA, the CDR3 is TGTGCCACCAGTGATACAGACAGTGGTGGAACAGATACGCAGTATTTT. This gives the protein CATSDTDSGGTDTQYF.

V is TRBV7-8 and J is TRBJ2-1; 7 bases are a match to TRBD2. CDR3 length: 14 amino acids. V dropped 10 bases and J dropped 7; count of bases not matched to a gene: 13. Germline V lookup: CDR1 SGHVS, CDR2 FQNEAQ. CDR3 bases: TGTGCCACCGCTTCCTTAACCGGGAGGAATGAGCAGTTCTTC. It is translated as CATASLTGRNEQFF.

The chain joins TRBV28 to TRBJ1-4; 7 bases line up with TRBD1. In germline, CDR1 is MDHEN, CDR2 SYDVKM. The CDR3 runs 17 residues. The ends lost 4 bases at V and 0 bases at J; junction bases unmatched: 8. In DNA form, the CDR3 reads TGTGCCAGCAGTTCCTCCCGCGGACAGGCAACTAATGAAAAACTGTTTTTT. It specifies CASSSSRGQATNEKLFF.

The genes are TRBV29-1 and TRBJ1-2; no definite D call. The V gene lost 4 bases and the J gene lost 5 bases, with 8 bases spanning the gap. Germline CDR1 is SQVTM and CDR2 is ANQGSEA. This CDR3 has 11 residues. The DNA for the CDR3 is TGCAGCGTTGCCGGGTTATATGGCTACACCTTC. Translating gives CSVAGLYGYTF.

This chain connects TRBV4-1 to TRBJ1-2; 7 nucleotides match TRBD1. Germline V gene sequence: CDR1 MGHRA, CDR2 YSYEKL. V lost 4 bases, J lost 4 bases, and 12 bases stayed unmatched. This CDR3 contains 16 residues. CDR3 loop: CASSLPQGLVSYGYTF. DNA of the CDR3: TGCGCCAGCAGCCTCCCACAGGGGTTAGTTTCCTATGGCTACACCTTC.

This chain links TRBV28 with TRBJ2-3; D is possibly TRBD1 (6 bases). The germline V and J ends were trimmed by 6 bases and 6 bases, with 22 bases remaining between them. In germline, CDR1 is MDHEN, CDR2 SYDVKM. This CDR3 spans 16 amino acids. CDR3 DNA sequence: TGTGCCAGCAGCCCTGGACAGATAGCGCTTGGTGATACGCAGTATTTT. This translates into CASSPGQIALGDTQYF.

This chain links TRBV30 with TRBJ1-2; D is unresolved. CDR1 and CDR2 from the germline V gene are GTSNPN and SVGIG (reference sequence). This CDR3 contains 8 residues. Here the CDR3 reads CGGDGYTF. CDR3 DNA: TGTGGGGGAGATGGCTACACCTTC.

In DNA form, the CDR3 reads TGTGCCAGCAGCTCGAGGACTAGCGGTATTACCGGGGAGCTGTTTTTT. Its translation: CASSSRTSGITGELFF. This chain connects TRBV3-1 (or the pseudogene TRBV3-2) to TRBJ2-2; 10 positions agree with TRBD2. Germline trimming cut 5 bases from V and 5 bases from J; bases unmatched to any gene: 8. CDR3 length: 16 amino acids. CDR1 and CDR2 from the germline V gene are LGHDT and YNNKEL (reference sequence).

The chain combines TRBV5-4 with TRBJ1-1, with a tentative D call TRBD1 (5 bases). Germline-derived CDR1 and CDR2 are SGHNT and YYREEE (reference sequence). The CDR3 is 15 amino acids. The V end lost 5 bases, the J end lost 1 base, and 15 bases lay between the germline ends. CDR3 residues: CASRLRANPNTEAFF. CDR3 DNA sequence: TGTGCCAGCAGGCTCAGGGCCAACCCGAACACTGAAGCTTTCTTT.

The table lists this clone with a few counts. The chain combines TRBV10-1 with TRBJ2-7; D unresolved. Per the germline V gene, CDR1 is WNHNN and CDR2 is SYGVQD (reference sequence). With 7 bases removed from V and 2 bases from J, the gap between germline ends came to 9 bases. The CDR3 spans 12 residues. CDR3 residues: CASKVGAYEQYF. The CDR3 nucleotides are TGCGCCAGCAAGGTCGGAGCCTACGAGCAGTACTTC.

The V and J genes are TRBV2 and TRBJ2-7, with TRBD1 as a possible D gene (6 bases). Trimming stripped 7 bases from V and 4 bases from J, with 8 bases between. CDR3 length: 11 residues. The germline V gene has CDR1 SNHLY and CDR2 FYNNEI. CDR3: CASTGEYEQYF. The DNA of the CDR3 is TGTGCCAGCACAGGGGAGTACGAGCAGTACTTC.

The chain combines TRBV19 with TRBJ2-1; possibly TRBD2 for D (6 bases). This CDR3 spans 14 amino acids. The germline V and J ends were trimmed by 5 bases and 7 bases, with 15 bases remaining between them. Germline V gene sequence: CDR1 LNHDA, CDR2 SQIVND (reference sequence). In DNA form, the CDR3 reads TGTGCCAGTAGTGTTAGCGGTCACTGGAATGAGCAGTTCTTC. Protein: CASSVSGHWNEQFF.

V gene TRBV27 combines with J gene TRBJ1-2; TRBD1 is a possible D gene (6 bases). CDR1 is MNHEY and CDR2 is SMNVEV in the germline V gene (reference sequence). There are 15 residues in the CDR3. V was cut by 8 bases and J by 4 bases, with 20 bases left in between. The CDR3 region has the DNA TGTGCCAGCGCCCCCTTCGGACAGACCCTCTATGGCTACACCTTC. This codes for CASAPFGQTLYGYTF.

This rearrangement joins TRBV5-6 to TRBJ1-6, with a weak D call TRBD1 (6 bases). Germline-derived CDR1 and CDR2 are SGHDT and YYEEEE. V was clipped by 1 base and J by 13 bases, with 21 bases between them. This CDR3 comprises 16 residues. The CDR3 protein is CASSLTGGATGFPLHF. DNA of the CDR3: TGTGCCAGCAGCTTGACGGGGGGCGCGACTGGATTTCCCCTCCACTTT.

This rearrangement joins TRBV30 to TRBJ2-2, with TRBD2 matching 14 bases. The CDR3 is 15 amino acids. The V gene end was trimmed by 2 bases and the J gene end by 10 bases; junction bases not matched to a gene: 6. Looked up from germline, CDR1 is GTSNPN and CDR2 is SVGIG (reference sequence). The CDR3 DNA follows: TGTGCCTGGAGTTTGACTAGCGGGGGGGCCATGGAGCTGTTTTTT. Translating gives CAWSLTSGGAMELFF.

The CDR3 bases are TGTGCCAGCAGCTTGGAATGGGGCTCAGATACGCAGTATTTT. It translates to CASSLEWGSDTQYF. The V call is TRBV5-5, the J call TRBJ2-3, with TRBD1 as a possible D gene (5 bases). CDR3 length: 14 amino acids. Germline assignment: CDR1 SGHKS and CDR2 YYEKEE (reference sequence). The germline V and J ends were trimmed by 0 bases and 4 bases, with 9 bases remaining between them.